This entry describes one TCR beta chain. Antigen unknown. About 10^5 TCR templates were assayed per sample. Here immunoSEQ multiplex PCR was the method, and the copy in TCRdb shows in-frame clones only, minus some. There are about 100,000 clones in the sample; under 95% occur only once, and 0.73% lies in the top ten. These data come from a study of siplizumab effects on memory and regulatory T cells. General observations from the study: The majority of clones, roughly 80-95% of proliferating CD4+ or CD8+ clones, lacked an assignable naive or memory phenotype. The naive T cell population seemed more diverse than memory cells and seemed a major contributor to the alloresponse.

The CDR3 extends over 16 amino acids. Germline V CDR1 and CDR2: SGHAT, FQNNGV. After removal of 5 bases from V and 5 bases from J, the junction contained 12 bases not matched to a gene. This sequence originates from a human donor in good health. This sequence joins TRBV11-2 and TRBJ2-5; 9 nucleotides align to TRBD1. Sample: Tregs sorted from blood. The DNA of the CDR3 is TGTGCCAGCAGCGTTCTACAGGGGGCGTGGGGGGAGACCCAGTACTTC. This codes for CASSVLQGAWGETQYF.